This record concerns one TCR beta chain sequence. The antigen is not known. This entry comes from a study of PD-L1 blockade in urothelial cancer. Overall study: Among blood samples, the median T cell count was around 150,000.

TCRdb's table, derived via immunoSEQ multiplex PCR, lists solely in-frame clones and lacks some. The sample includes approximately 47,000 clones, roughly four fifths of them seen just once. Documented time point: pretreatment peripheral blood. Patients in the study were battling locally advanced or metastatic urothelial carcinoma. Study-level results: Lower than median blood TCR clonality before treatment predicted better survival.

This CDR3 spans 14 amino acids. The V end was cut by 4 bases, the J end by 6 bases, with 15 bases between. In germline, CDR1 is MNHNY, CDR2 SVGAGI (reference sequence). This receptor was identified in a man between 45 and 60 years old with urothelial cancer. The sequenced sample was PBMCs, obtained around atezolizumab (anti-PD-L1) treatment. The chain carries TRBV6-6 and TRBJ1-1, with D hard to call. CDR3 bases: TGTGCCAGCAGTTTCCGTTCTTGGTCGGCTGAAGCTTTCTTT. This gives the protein CASSFRSWSAEAFF.